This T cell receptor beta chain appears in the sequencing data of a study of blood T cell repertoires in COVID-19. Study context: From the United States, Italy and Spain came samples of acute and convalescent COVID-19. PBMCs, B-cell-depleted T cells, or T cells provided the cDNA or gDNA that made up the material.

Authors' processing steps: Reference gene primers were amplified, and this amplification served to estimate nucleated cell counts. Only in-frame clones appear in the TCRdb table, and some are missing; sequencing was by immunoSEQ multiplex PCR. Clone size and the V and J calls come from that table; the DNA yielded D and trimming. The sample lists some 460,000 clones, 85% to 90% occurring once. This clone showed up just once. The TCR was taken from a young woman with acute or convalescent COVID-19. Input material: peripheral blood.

The CDR3 here is CASSSGGAGERLTEQFF. The CDR3 region has the DNA TGTGCCAGCAGCTCGGGTGGAGCGGGGGAACGATTAACCGAGCAGTTCTTC. The rearrangement links TRBV11-2 to TRBJ2-1, with 8 bases that match TRBD2. The CDR3 covers 17 residues. V was pared by 4 bases and J by 10 bases, with 18 bases of the junction left unmatched. Per the germline V gene, CDR1 is SGHAT and CDR2 is FQNNGV.